The sequence of this TCR beta chain was determined in a study of spatial heterogeneity in lung cancer. Study information: Beta-chain sequences consistently outnumbered alpha-chain sequences in detection. The study, taken as a whole, reports: Ubiquitous expanded TCR counts tracked ubiquitous nonsynonymous mutations; regional expanded TCR counts tracked regional nonsynonymous mutations. Tumor mutation counts were tracked by expanded intratumoral alpha and beta TCR counts.

This clonotype has a count of ten or more. Its antigen is not known. This beta chain is an off-target read within a library intended for alpha chains, so its frequency means little. Each CDR3 protein is one row after TCRdb ran MiXCR on the 5' RACE reads. Of over 10,000 distinct CDR3 sequences in the sample, under 6% were seen once. As for time point: sample taken at primary tumor resection. The study sequenced unsorted whole RNA from tumor, nontumor lung or frozen PBMC. Germline V gene sequence: CDR1 SGHTA, CDR2 FQGNSA. Unmatched junction bases numbered 13, after V lost 10 bases and J lost 1 base. The CDR3 runs to 16 residues.

This receptor was taken from a male donor with early-stage non-small cell lung cancer. The starting material was lung tumor tissue, obtained at surgery. The V call is TRBV7-2, the J call TRBJ2-3; 8 bases align to TRBD2. CDR3 sequence reads: CATTVWAGGRTDTQYF. The CDR3, as DNA: TGTGCCACCACGGTTTGGGCGGGGGGCCGCACAGATACGCAGTATTTT.